This T cell receptor (beta chain) originates from a study of regulatory T cells in long-lasting Graves disease. General study points: TRBV28, TRBJ1-2 and TRBJ2-5 emerged as the favored segments in persistent disease. Graves' patients with persistent disease showed TCR diversity lower than patients newly diagnosed. More public clonotypes were shared by persistent patients (fewer than 3,000) than by new patients (roughly 970).

Time point of the sample: newly diagnosed GD, antithyroid drugs for less than 3 months. The TCR library was made from RNA that had been extracted from PBMCs in TRIzol. The patients were enrolled through endocrinology in Xi'an, China. In its sample, this clonotype was seen a few times. Its antigen remains unknown. This CDR3 spans 18 amino acids. Trimming removed 5 bases at V and 3 bases at J, with 24 bases between. Looked up from germline, CDR1 is MNHEY and CDR2 is SMNVEV (reference sequence). Arm-PCR of CDR3 regions with iRepertoire HTBI primers generated TCR beta libraries. Each CDR3 protein gets one entry after TCRdb re-called the multiplex PCR reads with MiXCR. The table includes roughly 380,000 distinct CDR3 sequences, 15% to 18% detected once.

The sample here was peripheral blood mononuclear cells (PBMCs), taken at new diagnosis, from a patient treated with antithyroid drugs. The sequence derives from a female donor with Graves disease. V usage is TRBV27 and J usage is TRBJ2-3, with a weak D call TRBD1 (5 bases). The CDR3: CASSRQPVQPERTDTQYF. The CDR3 DNA is TGTGCCAGCAGTCGACAGCCCGTACAGCCCGAAAGGACAGATACGCAGTATTTT.